The entry that follows covers one T cell receptor (beta chain) sequence. Its target is unknown. The time point: week 47, end of study. A single vaccine dose contained 300 ug of mutant IDH1 20-mer peptide, and topical imiquimod was used with it. Scheduled for weeks 1, 3, 5, 7, 11, 15, 19 and 23, eight vaccinations were given to patients. These data are taken from a study of a mutant IDH1 vaccine in newly diagnosed glioma. For the study at large: Visits designated V12 and V13 were conducted at weeks 35 and 47, respectively.

CDR3 size: 13 residues. Germline V lookup: CDR1 MNHEY, CDR2 SVGAGI. V was clipped by 5 bases and J by 2 bases, with 10 bases between them. Repertoires were generated with immunoSEQ multiplex PCR, while TCRdb's copy carries only in-frame clones and drops some. This table holds roughly 30,000 clones, about 80% found once. This sample comprised PBMCs, obtained from a glioma patient whose treatment included an IDH1 peptide vaccine. The V gene is TRBV6-5, the J gene TRBJ2-7, with a tentative D call TRBD2 (5 bases). The TCR was taken from a man younger than 40 with glioma. CDR3 amino acids: CASSNSGTYEQYF. The CDR3 coding sequence is TGTGCCAGCAGTAATTCCGGGACCTACGAGCAGTACTTC.